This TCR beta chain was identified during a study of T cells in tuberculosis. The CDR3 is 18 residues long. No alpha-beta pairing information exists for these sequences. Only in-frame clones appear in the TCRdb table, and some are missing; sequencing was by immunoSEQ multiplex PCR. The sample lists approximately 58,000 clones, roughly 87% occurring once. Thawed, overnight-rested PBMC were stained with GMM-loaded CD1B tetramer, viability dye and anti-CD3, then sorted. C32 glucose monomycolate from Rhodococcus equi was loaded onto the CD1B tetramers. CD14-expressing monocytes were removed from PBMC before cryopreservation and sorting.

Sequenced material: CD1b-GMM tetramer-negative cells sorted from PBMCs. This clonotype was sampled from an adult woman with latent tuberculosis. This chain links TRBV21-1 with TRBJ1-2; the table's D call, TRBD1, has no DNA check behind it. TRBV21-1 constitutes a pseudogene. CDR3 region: CASSFTRDREVSNYGYTF. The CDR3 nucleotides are TGTGCCAGCAGCTTTACGCGGGACAGGGAGGTCTCTAACTATGGCTACACCTTC.